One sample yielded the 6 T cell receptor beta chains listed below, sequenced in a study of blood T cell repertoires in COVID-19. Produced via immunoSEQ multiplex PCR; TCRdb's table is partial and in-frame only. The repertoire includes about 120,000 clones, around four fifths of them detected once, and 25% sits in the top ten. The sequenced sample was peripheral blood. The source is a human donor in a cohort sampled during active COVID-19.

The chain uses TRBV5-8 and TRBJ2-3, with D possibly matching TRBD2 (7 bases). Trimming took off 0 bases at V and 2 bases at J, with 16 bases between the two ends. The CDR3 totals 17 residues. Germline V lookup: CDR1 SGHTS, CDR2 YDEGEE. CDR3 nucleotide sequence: TGTGCCAGCAGCTTGGCCACTACGGGGGGCTACACAGATACGCAGTATTTT. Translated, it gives CASSLATTGGYTDTQYF.

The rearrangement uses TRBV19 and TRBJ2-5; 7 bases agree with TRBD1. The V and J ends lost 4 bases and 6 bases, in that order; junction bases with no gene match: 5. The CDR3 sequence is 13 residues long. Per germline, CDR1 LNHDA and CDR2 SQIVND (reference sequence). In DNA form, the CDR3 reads TGTGCCAGTAGTACACAGGGGCGTCAGACCCAGTACTTC. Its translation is CASSTQGRQTQYF.

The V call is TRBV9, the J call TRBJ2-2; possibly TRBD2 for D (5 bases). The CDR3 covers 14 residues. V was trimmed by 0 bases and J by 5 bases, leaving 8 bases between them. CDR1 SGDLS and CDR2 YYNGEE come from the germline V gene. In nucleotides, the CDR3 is TGTGCCAGCAGCGTAGGAAGAGGGACCGGGGAGCTGTTTTTT. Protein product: CASSVGRGTGELFF. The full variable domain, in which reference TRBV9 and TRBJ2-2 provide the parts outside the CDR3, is DSGVTQTPKHLITATGQRVTLRCSPRSGDLSVYWYQQSLDQGLQFLIQYYNGEERAKGNILERFSAQQFPDLHSELNLSSLELGDSALYFCASSVGRGTGELFFGEGSRLTVL.

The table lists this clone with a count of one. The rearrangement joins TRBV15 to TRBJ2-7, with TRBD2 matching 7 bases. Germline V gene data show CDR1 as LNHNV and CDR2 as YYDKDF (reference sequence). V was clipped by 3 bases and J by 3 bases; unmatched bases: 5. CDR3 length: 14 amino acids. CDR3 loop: CATSRIGLGYEQYF. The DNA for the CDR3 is TGTGCCACCAGCAGGATCGGACTAGGCTACGAGCAGTACTTC.

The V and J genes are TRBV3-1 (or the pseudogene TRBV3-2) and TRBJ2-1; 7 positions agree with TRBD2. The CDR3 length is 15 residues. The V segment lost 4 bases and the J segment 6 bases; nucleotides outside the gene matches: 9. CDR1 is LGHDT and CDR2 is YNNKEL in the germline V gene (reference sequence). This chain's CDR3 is CASSRNGRMGNEQFF. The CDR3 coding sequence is TGTGCCAGCAGCCGTAACGGGAGGATGGGCAATGAGCAGTTCTTC.

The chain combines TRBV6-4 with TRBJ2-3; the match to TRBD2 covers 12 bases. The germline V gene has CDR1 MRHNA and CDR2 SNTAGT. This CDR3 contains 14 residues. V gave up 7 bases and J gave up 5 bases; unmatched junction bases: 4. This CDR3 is CASIGLAGRDTQYF. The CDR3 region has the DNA TGTGCCAGCATTGGACTAGCGGGGCGAGATACGCAGTATTTT.